Shown below are 20 T cell receptor beta chains from a single sample sequenced in a study of T cell changes during pregnancy in multiple sclerosis. Some clones are missing from TCRdb's copy, which holds only in-frame ones; the method was immunoSEQ multiplex PCR. The sample records 45,000 to 65,000 clones, 94% being singletons. The material was CD8+ T cells from peripheral blood mononuclear cells, obtained in the third trimester of pregnancy. The receptor source for this set is a female donor with multiple sclerosis, enrolled in a pregnancy study.

The rearrangement joins TRBV5-6 to TRBJ2-7; D remains ambiguous. CDR1 is SGHDT, CDR2 YYEEEE, per germline. The length of the CDR3 is 14 residues. The V end was cut by 0 bases, the J end by 0 bases, with 7 bases between. CDR3 nucleotides: TGTGCCAGCAGCTTGGTCCAGGACTCCTACGAGCAGTACTTC. This translates into CASSLVQDSYEQYF.

The chain has TRBV7-2 and TRBJ2-2; no reliable D call. V was pared by 1 base and J by 4 bases, with 10 bases between. CDR3 size: 15 residues. Germline CDR1 reads SGHTA; CDR2 reads FQGNSA. CDR3 coding DNA: TGTGCCAGCAGCTTAGAGGCGAGGAGCACCGGGGAGCTGTTTTTT. This encodes CASSLEARSTGELFF.

Written as DNA, the CDR3 is TGTGCCAGCGGGTCCCCAAACAATAAGGGGGCGCCCGGGCAGCAGTACTTC. Translating gives CASGSPNNKGAPGQQYF. This chain joins TRBV2 and TRBJ2-7; TRBD1 matches 7 bases. Germline lookup yields CDR1 SNHLY and CDR2 FYNNEI. V lost 8 bases, J lost 8 bases, and 24 bases stayed unmatched. The CDR3 runs to 17 residues.

The chain couples TRBV13 to TRBJ2-7; possible D gene TRBD2, 5 bases. Germline CDR1 reads PRHDT; CDR2 reads FYEKMQ (reference sequence). The CDR3 is 14 residues long. V was shortened by 5 bases and J by 0 bases, with 11 bases between the two germline ends. The CDR3 nucleotides read TGTGCCAGCAGCCAAACTAGTAGCTCCTACGAGCAGTACTTC. It translates to CASSQTSSSYEQYF.

The J gene is TRBJ1-3, the V gene TRBV30; D not resolved. Germline loops: CDR1 GTSNPN, CDR2 SVGIG (reference sequence). Trimming removed 2 bases at V and 8 bases at J, with 19 bases between. The CDR3 runs 15 residues. The DNA for the CDR3 is TGTGCCTGGAGTCGGCAGGATAAGTTTTGGGACACCATATATTTT. Its protein is CAWSRQDKFWDTIYF. Full variable domain (outside the CDR3, taken from reference TRBV30 and TRBJ1-3): SQTIHQWPATLVQPVGSPLSLECTVEGTSNPNLYWYRQAAGRGLQLLFYSVGIGQISSEVPQNLSASRPQDRQFILSSKKLLLSDSGFYLCAWSRQDKFWDTIYFGEGSWLTVV.

The V call is TRBV27, the J call TRBJ2-7; 8 bases agree with TRBD2. Germline values: CDR1 MNHEY, CDR2 SMNVEV (reference sequence). The junction had 10 bases not matched to a gene; V was cut back by 6 bases and J by 0 bases. There are 16 residues in the CDR3. The CDR3 bases are TGTGCCAGCAGCCCCCAACCGGGACTAGGCTCCTACGAGCAGTACTTC. Residues: CASSPQPGLGSYEQYF.

The V and J genes are TRBV4-3 and TRBJ1-2, with D maybe TRBD1 (5 bases). This CDR3 spans 14 amino acids. Germline-derived CDR1 and CDR2 are LGHNA and YSLEER. V lost 4 bases, J lost 6 bases, and 15 bases lay in between. CDR3 nucleotides: TGCGCCAGCAGCCCGGGCGGTGGGACTCATGGCTACACCTTC. Protein: CASSPGGGTHGYTF.

The chain carries TRBV5-1 and TRBJ1-6; 10 nucleotides agree with TRBD1. The germline V gene has CDR1 SGHRS and CDR2 YFSETQ. The CDR3 length is 16 residues. V dropped 1 base and J dropped 10; count of bases not matched to a gene: 8. The CDR3 reads CASSLLGQGKESPLHF. In DNA form, the CDR3 reads TGCGCCAGCAGCTTGCTGGGACAGGGGAAGGAATCACCCCTCCACTTT.

The CDR3 region has the DNA TGTGCCAGTAGATTGGGGCTAGCGGCTTCCTACGAGCAGTACTTC. Translated: CASRLGLAASYEQYF. This rearrangement joins TRBV19 to TRBJ2-7; 7 bases map to TRBD2. Unmatched junction bases numbered 9, after V lost 6 bases and J lost 1 base. From germline, CDR1 is LNHDA and CDR2 SQIVND (reference sequence). The CDR3 totals 15 residues. Full variable domain (rest looked up from reference TRBV19 and TRBJ2-7): DGGITQSPKYLFRKEGQNVTLSCEQNLNHDAMYWYRQDPGQGLRLIYYSQIVNDFQKGDIAEGYSVSREKKESFPLTVTSAQKNPTAFYLCASRLGLAASYEQYFGPGTRLTVT.

This clone is medium-sized in the sample. The CDR3 bases are TGTGCCAGCAGCGAGCTAGGAGGCTCCTACAATGAGCAGTTCTTC. It yields the protein CASSELGGSYNEQFF. The chain links TRBV7-3 to TRBJ2-1; TRBD2 is a possible D gene (5 bases). This CDR3 has 15 amino acids. Germline values: CDR1 SGHTA, CDR2 FQGTGA. Trimming pared 5 bases from V and 0 bases from J, leaving 11 bases between.

The chain has TRBV6-1 and TRBJ2-1; D may be TRBD2 (5 bases). CDR3 length equals 15 residues. Germline lookup yields CDR1 MNHNS and CDR2 SASEGT. V dropped 3 bases and J dropped 0 bases, with 9 bases sitting between them. CDR3 coding DNA: TGTGCCAGCAGTGAGAGAGGAGGCTCCTACAATGAGCAGTTCTTC. Its translation: CASSERGGSYNEQFF.

The chain carries TRBV30 and TRBJ2-3; D possibly corresponds to TRBD2 (5 bases). CDR3 length: 14 residues. The germline V gene encodes CDR1 GTSNPN and CDR2 SVGIG (reference sequence). V gave up 2 bases and J gave up 0 bases, with 9 bases separating them. The CDR3 spells CAWSLLGSTDTQYF. The CDR3 nucleotides are TGTGCCTGGAGTCTACTAGGAAGCACAGATACGCAGTATTTT.

CDR3 sequence (DNA): TGTGCCACCAGCAGACCTTATGGGACAGGGGGCCCTAGCGGGACCTACGAGCAGTACTTC. Protein sequence: CATSRPYGTGGPSGTYEQYF. The chain employs TRBV15 and TRBJ2-7; TRBD1 agrees at 12 bases. The CDR3 contains 20 residues. J lost 2 bases, V lost 2 bases, and 16 bases had no gene match. Per germline, CDR1 LNHNV and CDR2 YYDKDF (reference sequence).

The rearrangement uses TRBV6-5 and TRBJ1-5; 7 bases are shared with TRBD1. CDR1 MNHEY and CDR2 SVGAGI come from the germline V gene. V was clipped by 6 bases and J by 3 bases; unmatched bases: 5. The CDR3 sequence is 14 residues long. This CDR3 is CASRLGQFNQPQHF. DNA of the CDR3: TGTGCCAGCAGACTGGGACAGTTCAATCAGCCCCAGCATTTT.

This clone appeared a single time. The chain is built from TRBV9 and TRBJ2-5; a possible D gene is TRBD1 (5 bases). This CDR3 is 15 amino acids long. The V end was cut by 0 bases, the J end by 3 bases, with 12 bases between. Germline V gene data show CDR1 as SGDLS and CDR2 as YYNGEE. CDR3: CASSVGGQLEETQYF. CDR3 bases: TGTGCCAGCAGCGTAGGGGGCCAGTTAGAAGAGACCCAGTACTTC.

The chain recombines TRBV29-1 with TRBJ2-7; D gene unclear. Per the germline V gene, CDR1 is SQVTM and CDR2 is ANQGSEA. Trimming took 4 bases from V and 0 from J, leaving 10 bases between them. The CDR3 extends over 13 amino acids. The chain's CDR3 is CSVGEHSSYEQYF. In DNA, the CDR3 is TGCAGCGTTGGAGAACACAGCTCCTACGAGCAGTACTTC.

A single count supports this clone. The chain recombines TRBV2 with TRBJ2-3; 9 nucleotides match TRBD2. Losses at the gene ends were 6 bases for V and 0 bases for J; bases not matched to a gene: 7. Germline CDR1 reads SNHLY; CDR2 reads FYNNEI. The length of the CDR3 is 16 residues. In nucleotides, the CDR3 is TGTGCCAGCAGCCCAGCGACTAGCGGTAGCACAGATACGCAGTATTTT. Amino acids: CASSPATSGSTDTQYF.

The chain joins TRBV30 to TRBJ1-2, with 11 bases fitting TRBD1. The CDR3 contains 15 residues. The ends lost 2 bases at V and 4 bases at J; junction bases unmatched: 6. Germline loops: CDR1 GTSNPN, CDR2 SVGIG (reference sequence). The CDR3 loop is CAWSPGQGVPYGYTF. The CDR3 DNA follows: TGTGCCTGGAGTCCGGGACAGGGGGTGCCCTATGGCTACACCTTC.

The chain links TRBV27 to TRBJ1-2; D may be TRBD1 (5 bases). Per the germline V gene, CDR1 is MNHEY and CDR2 is SMNVEV (reference sequence). Between the trimmed V and J ends, which lost 2 bases and 2 bases, there was a span of 15 bases. The CDR3 loop spans 16 amino acids. The CDR3 loop reads CASSLQGGVVNYGYTF. As DNA, the CDR3 is TGTGCCAGCAGTTTACAGGGAGGGGTTGTAAACTATGGCTACACCTTC.

This clone was recorded only once. The chain combines TRBV5-1 with TRBJ2-2; 13 bases match TRBD2. The CDR3 runs to 16 residues. Per the germline V gene, CDR1 is SGHRS and CDR2 is YFSETQ. V was pared by 4 bases and J by 7 bases, with 7 bases of the junction left unmatched. The CDR3 DNA sequence: TGCGCCAGCAGCGGAGGACTAGCGGGAGTAGTCGGGGAGCTGTTTTTT. Its translation: CASSGGLAGVVGELFF.